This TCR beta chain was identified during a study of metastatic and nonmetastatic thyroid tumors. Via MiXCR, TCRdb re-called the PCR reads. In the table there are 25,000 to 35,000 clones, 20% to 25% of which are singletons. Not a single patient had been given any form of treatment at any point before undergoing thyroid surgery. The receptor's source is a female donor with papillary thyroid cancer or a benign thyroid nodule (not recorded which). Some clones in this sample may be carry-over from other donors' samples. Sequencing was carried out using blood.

The CDR3 reads CASSEQAGTYEQYF. As DNA, the CDR3 is TGCGCCAGCAGCGAGCAGGCGGGGACCTACGAGCAGTACTTC. V usage is TRBV5-1 and J usage is TRBJ2-7, with a tentative D call TRBD2 (6 bases). Germline CDR1 and CDR2: SGHRS and YFSETQ. The CDR3 has 14 residues. With 4 bases removed from V and 2 bases from J, the gap between germline ends came to 13 bases.